Listed below are T cell receptor beta chains from one sample, sequenced in a study of T-cell reconstitution after alpha-beta-depleted transplantation in children. Using its own MiXCR run on the PCR reads, TCRdb lists one record per CDR3 protein. Of about 110,000 distinct CDR3 sequences listed, about 9.3% are singletons. The sequencing used PBMCs from the stem cell graft donor, collected from the stem cell graft. All receptors come from a human donor who donated a stem cell graft to a child with acute lymphoblastic leukemia. CDR3s include the opening cysteine and the closing phenylalanine or tryptophan. D genes are given only for firm matches. Clone size is given for some rows only: seen once, a few or many times, or a class if the clone is expanded.

cdr3_aa	cdr3_nt	cdr3_length	v_call	j_call	clone_size	d_call
CSVVLAGLGADTQYF	TGCAGCGTTGTTCTAGCGGGACTGGGTGCAGATACGCAGTATTTT	15	TRBV29-1	TRBJ2-3	many	TRBD2
CASSQHSTFYEQYF	TGTGCCAGCAGCCAACATTCGACTTTCTACGAGCAGTACTTC	14	TRBV3-1	TRBJ2-7	many	-
CASSLRAGTGANVLTF	TGTGCCAGCAGCTTAAGGGCGGGTACTGGGGCCAACGTCCTGACTTTC	16	TRBV7-3	TRBJ2-6	many	-
CASSPRGLNTGELFF	TGTGCCAGCAGCCCCCGGGGGCTGAACACCGGGGAGCTGTTTTTT	15	TRBV2	TRBJ2-2	many	-
CSATRTSANTGELFF	TGCAGTGCTACCCGGACTAGCGCTAACACCGGGGAGCTGTTTTTT	15	TRBV20-1	TRBJ2-2	many	TRBD2
CASSQDDGARYGYTF	TGCGCCAGCAGCCAAGATGACGGGGCCCGCTATGGCTACACCTTC	15	TRBV4-3	TRBJ1-2	many	-
CASSLTGLAGPSTDTQYF	TGTGCCAGCAGCCTTACCGGACTAGCGGGACCTAGCACAGATACGCAGTATTTT	18	TRBV12-3/TRBV12-4	TRBJ2-3	many	TRBD2
CASSSFRGGKEKLFF	TGTGCCAGCAGTTCATTTCGAGGGGGGAAGGAAAAACTGTTTTTT	15	TRBV12-3/TRBV12-4	TRBJ1-4	many	-
CASSLEGFNSPLHF	TGTGCCAGCAGCTTGGAAGGGTTTAATTCACCCCTCCACTTT	14	TRBV5-5	TRBJ1-6	many	-
CASSPRTGPGEQFF	TGCGCCAGCAGCCCTCGGACCGGCCCTGGTGAGCAGTTCTTC	14	TRBV5-1	TRBJ2-1	many	-
CASRLAGGQTDTQYF	TGTGCCAGCCGGCTAGCGGGGGGCCAGACAGATACGCAGTATTTT	15	TRBV12-3/TRBV12-4	TRBJ2-3	many	TRBD2
CASAWTSGSSYNEQFF	TGTGCCAGCGCCTGGACTAGCGGGAGTTCCTACAATGAGCAGTTCTTC	16	TRBV6-2/TRBV6-3	TRBJ2-1	many	TRBD2
CSARGLTDYQPQHF	TGCAGTGCTAGAGGGTTGACAGATTATCAGCCCCAGCATTTT	14	TRBV20-1	TRBJ1-5	many	-
CSATGGLLLHYGYTF	TGCAGTGCTACCGGGGGCCTTCTTCTCCATTATGGCTACACCTTC	15	TRBV20-1	TRBJ1-2	many	-
CASSLGLVQDTQYF	TGTGCCAGCAGTTTAGGGCTCGTCCAGGATACGCAGTATTTT	14	TRBV12-3/TRBV12-4	TRBJ2-3	many	-
CASSGTSFPSGANVLTF	TGCGCCAGCAGCGGGACTAGTTTCCCCTCTGGGGCCAACGTCCTGACTTTC	17	TRBV5-1	TRBJ2-6	many	TRBD2
CASSLDLANGYTF	TGTGCCAGCAGCTTGGACCTTGCAAATGGCTACACCTTC	13	TRBV7-2	TRBJ1-2	many	-
CASSARADTGELFF	TGCGCCAGCAGCGCGCGGGCGGACACCGGGGAGCTGTTTTTT	14	TRBV5-1	TRBJ2-2	many	-
CASSYSGLASRRNEQYF	TGTGCCAGCAGTTACTCGGGACTAGCGTCCCGACGAAACGAGCAGTACTTC	17	TRBV6-2/TRBV6-3	TRBJ2-7	many	TRBD2
CASSTGTGGPYEQYF	TGCGCCAGCAGCACAGGGACAGGGGGTCCCTACGAGCAGTACTTC	15	TRBV5-1	TRBJ2-7	many	TRBD1
CASSPLGGAGGQNIQYF	TGTGCCAGCAGCCCTTTAGGGGGAGCGGGGGGGCAAAACATTCAGTACTTC	17	TRBV4-2	TRBJ2-4	-	TRBD2
CASSRETSGPYNEQFF	TGTGCCAGCAGCCGCGAGACTAGCGGCCCCTACAATGAGCAGTTCTTC	16	TRBV3-1	TRBJ2-1	many	TRBD2
CSARDPSLEVTQYF	TGCAGTGCTAGAGATCCCAGCCTCGAAGTGACCCAGTACTTC	14	TRBV20-1	TRBJ2-5	many	-
CSARDPPGNEQFF	TGCAGTGCTAGAGATCCCCCCGGCAATGAGCAGTTCTTC	13	TRBV20-1	TRBJ2-1	many	-
CATSDQTSGGADTQYF	TGTGCCACCAGTGATCAAACTAGCGGGGGGGCAGATACGCAGTATTTT	16	TRBV24-1	TRBJ2-3	many	TRBD2
CASSFTGGLLLYEQYF	TGTGCCAGCAGCTTTACCGGGGGATTACTTCTCTACGAGCAGTACTTC	16	TRBV5-6	TRBJ2-7	many	-
CASRPDVSHGYTF	TGTGCCAGCAGGCCAGACGTGAGTCATGGCTACACCTTC	13	TRBV12-3/TRBV12-4	TRBJ1-2	many	-
CASRLTVNQPQHF	TGTGCCAGCAGACTGACAGTGAATCAGCCCCAGCATTTT	13	TRBV12-3/TRBV12-4	TRBJ1-5	many	-
CASSLAGTGEETQYF	TGTGCCAGCAGCTTAGCCGGGACAGGGGAAGAGACCCAGTACTTC	15	TRBV7-2	TRBJ2-5	many	TRBD1
CASTQGPNNSPLHF	TGTGCCAGCACGCAGGGGCCAAATAATTCACCCCTCCACTTT	14	TRBV2	TRBJ1-6	many	-
CASSLTGSGDIQYF	TGTGCCAGCAGCTTGACAGGGTCGGGAGACATTCAGTACTTC	14	TRBV7-2	TRBJ2-4	few	-
CASSYSRLAGANEQFF	TGTGCCAGCAGTTACTCGCGGCTAGCGGGAGCGAATGAGCAGTTCTTC	16	TRBV6-2/TRBV6-3	TRBJ2-1	-	TRBD2
CASSLGLTEAFF	TGTGCCAGCAGCTTAGGTCTCACTGAAGCTTTCTTT	12	TRBV7-2	TRBJ1-1	many	-
CASSFAPGSAPGTYNEQFF	TGCGCCAGCAGCTTTGCCCCGGGGTCGGCCCCGGGGACCTACAATGAGCAGTTCTTC	19	TRBV5-1	TRBJ2-1	many	-
CASSSGGGDEQYF	TGTGCCAGCAGTTCAGGGGGTGGCGACGAGCAGTACTTC	13	TRBV28	TRBJ2-7	many	TRBD1
CASSYPSRGGTDTQYF	TGTGCCAGCAGCTACCCCTCGCGGGGGGGCACAGATACGCAGTATTTT	16	TRBV4-2	TRBJ2-3	many	TRBD2
CASSSSQIDRRGETQYF	TGTGCCAGCAGTTCTTCCCAAATCGACAGACGGGGAGAGACCCAGTACTTC	17	TRBV6-2/TRBV6-3	TRBJ2-5	many	-
CASSPGQGRVYGYTF	TGTGCCAGCAGCCCGGGACAGGGACGTGTATATGGCTACACCTTC	15	TRBV12-3/TRBV12-4	TRBJ1-2	many	TRBD1
CASSDRPDYGYTF	TGCGCCAGCAGTGACAGGCCCGACTATGGCTACACCTTC	13	TRBV10-1	TRBJ1-2	-	-
CASSVSSGYNEQFF	TGTGCCAGCAGCGTATCGAGTGGCTACAATGAGCAGTTCTTC	14	TRBV9	TRBJ2-1	many	-
CSARAGQGDFEQYF	TGCAGTGCTAGAGCGGGACAGGGGGATTTCGAGCAGTACTTC	14	TRBV20-1	TRBJ2-7	many	TRBD1
CASSFGGSYNEQFF	TGCGCCAGCAGCTTCGGCGGGTCCTACAATGAGCAGTTCTTC	14	TRBV5-1	TRBJ2-1	many	-
CASSLEQILSGNTIYF	TGCGCCAGCAGCTTGGAACAGATTCTCTCTGGAAACACCATATATTTT	16	TRBV5-1	TRBJ1-3	many	-
CATSDPGTGNTDTQYF	TGTGCCACCAGTGATCCCGGGACAGGGAACACAGATACGCAGTATTTT	16	TRBV24-1	TRBJ2-3	many	TRBD1
CASTLRGDPQTQYF	TGTGCCAGCACCCTTAGAGGGGACCCACAGACCCAGTACTTC	14	TRBV7-9	TRBJ2-5	many	-
CASSDTTLLAGELFF	TGTGCCAGCAGCGACACAACCCTACTTGCCGGGGAGCTGTTTTTT	15	TRBV9	TRBJ2-2	many	-
CSVRGKRGGNEQFF	TGCAGTGTCAGGGGCAAGCGGGGGGGCAATGAGCAGTTCTTC	14	TRBV20-1	TRBJ2-1	many	TRBD2
CASSRRERQVFSSGANVLTF	TGCGCCAGCAGCCGACGGGAGAGACAGGTTTTTAGCTCTGGGGCCAACGTCCTGACTTTC	20	TRBV4-1	TRBJ2-6	many	-